This is a list of T cell receptor beta chains from one sample in a study of technical replicates of blood from a handful of donors. Clones were sequenced by immunoSEQ multiplex PCR, and TCRdb holds only the in-frame ones, with some missing. The data show 75,000 to 95,000 clones, 80% to 95% seen once. The sample was T cells isolated from PBMCs. These receptor sequences come from a human donor in good health. Each CDR3 is given with its conserved first and last residue. Fields, in order: V gene, D gene, clone size, J gene, CDR3 protein, CDR3 DNA. D genes are given only for firm matches. Only some rows state a clone size, as once, few, many or a class for expanded clones.

V gene: TRBV28; D gene: -; clone size: -; J gene: TRBJ1-4; CDR3 protein: CASSYLWTENEKLFF; CDR3 DNA: TGTGCCAGCAGTTACCTCTGGACAGAGAATGAAAAACTGTTTTTT
V gene: TRBV5-1; D gene: TRBD1; clone size: -; J gene: TRBJ1-1; CDR3 protein: CASRKQGEAFF; CDR3 DNA: TGCGCCAGCAGGAAACAGGGGGAAGCTTTCTTT
V gene: TRBV4-1; D gene: TRBD1; clone size: -; J gene: TRBJ1-5; CDR3 protein: CASSQEGHRGHQPQHF; CDR3 DNA: TGCGCCAGCAGCCAAGAAGGGCACAGGGGGCATCAGCCCCAGCATTTT
V gene: TRBV4-1; D gene: TRBD1; clone size: -; J gene: TRBJ1-6; CDR3 protein: CASSPFSGTGENSPLHF; CDR3 DNA: TGCGCCAGCAGCCCCTTTTCCGGGACAGGGGAGAATTCACCCCTCCACTTT
V gene: TRBV4-1; D gene: -; clone size: -; J gene: TRBJ2-1; CDR3 protein: CASSQLGLGTNEQFF; CDR3 DNA: TGCGCCAGCAGCCAACTAGGCTTAGGTACCAATGAGCAGTTCTTC
V gene: TRBV28; D gene: TRBD1; clone size: -; J gene: TRBJ1-2; CDR3 protein: CASSNMTAGTARKGYTF; CDR3 DNA: TGTGCCAGCAGCAATATGACCGCCGGGACAGCGAGAAAAGGCTACACCTTC
V gene: TRBV6-5; D gene: -; clone size: -; J gene: TRBJ1-3; CDR3 protein: CASSRGSSGNTIYF; CDR3 DNA: TGTGCCAGCAGCAGAGGGTCTTCTGGAAACACCATATATTTT
V gene: TRBV11-1; D gene: -; clone size: -; J gene: TRBJ2-5; CDR3 protein: CASSPPRDQETQYF; CDR3 DNA: TGTGCCAGCAGCCCCCCGCGGGACCAAGAGACCCAGTACTTC
V gene: TRBV19; D gene: TRBD1; clone size: -; J gene: TRBJ2-7; CDR3 protein: CASSNRGEQYF; CDR3 DNA: TGTGCCAGTAGTAACAGGGGCGAGCAGTACTTC
V gene: TRBV4-1; D gene: TRBD2; clone size: -; J gene: TRBJ2-1; CDR3 protein: CASSRGTSGRALDEQFF; CDR3 DNA: TGCGCCAGCAGCCGAGGGACTAGCGGGAGGGCTCTCGATGAGCAGTTCTTC
V gene: TRBV5-4; D gene: TRBD1; clone size: -; J gene: TRBJ2-5; CDR3 protein: CASSLPGQGGETQYF; CDR3 DNA: TGTGCCAGCAGCTTGCCGGGACAGGGAGGAGAGACCCAGTACTTC
V gene: TRBV9; D gene: TRBD1; clone size: -; J gene: TRBJ1-6; CDR3 protein: CASSPTGQQNSPLHF; CDR3 DNA: TGTGCCAGCAGCCCGACGGGACAGCAGAATTCACCCCTCCACTTT
V gene: TRBV11-1; D gene: -; clone size: -; J gene: TRBJ1-2; CDR3 protein: CASSPGGAPSNYGYTF; CDR3 DNA: TGTGCCAGCAGCCCCGGGGGTGCCCCGTCTAACTATGGCTACACCTTC
V gene: TRBV2; D gene: TRBD2; clone size: -; J gene: TRBJ2-7; CDR3 protein: CASIGLAGGLGEQYF; CDR3 DNA: TGTGCCAGCATCGGACTAGCGGGAGGGCTTGGGGAGCAGTACTTC
V gene: TRBV7-8; D gene: -; clone size: -; J gene: TRBJ1-2; CDR3 protein: CASGRAVSGYTF; CDR3 DNA: TGTGCCAGCGGGCGAGCCGTGAGTGGCTACACCTTC
V gene: TRBV19; D gene: TRBD1; clone size: -; J gene: TRBJ2-2; CDR3 protein: CASRLRGPTGELFF; CDR3 DNA: TGTGCCAGTCGTTTGAGGGGGCCCACCGGGGAGCTGTTTTTT
V gene: TRBV6-5; D gene: -; clone size: -; J gene: TRBJ2-7; CDR3 protein: CATGRGSYEQYF; CDR3 DNA: TGTGCCACCGGGAGAGGGTCCTACGAGCAGTACTTC
V gene: TRBV7-6; D gene: TRBD1; clone size: -; J gene: TRBJ2-7; CDR3 protein: CASSKDTGDEQYF; CDR3 DNA: TGTGCCAGCAGCAAAGACACAGGGGACGAGCAGTACTTC
V gene: TRBV9; D gene: -; clone size: -; J gene: TRBJ1-2; CDR3 protein: CASSAQSGYTF; CDR3 DNA: TGTGCCAGCAGCGCACAATCCGGCTACACCTTC
V gene: TRBV4-2; D gene: -; clone size: -; J gene: TRBJ2-1; CDR3 protein: CASSQDPGDNEQFF; CDR3 DNA: TGTGCCAGCAGCCAAGATCCGGGGGACAATGAGCAGTTCTTC
V gene: TRBV5-4; D gene: TRBD2; clone size: -; J gene: TRBJ2-1; CDR3 protein: CASSHTGQGTSGGERQFF; CDR3 DNA: TGTGCCAGCAGTCATACGGGACAGGGGACTAGCGGGGGGGAGAGGCAGTTCTTC
V gene: TRBV18; D gene: TRBD2; clone size: -; J gene: TRBJ2-1; CDR3 protein: CASGSGGSNEQFF; CDR3 DNA: TGTGCCAGCGGCTCGGGAGGGTCAAATGAGCAGTTCTTC
V gene: TRBV7-9; D gene: -; clone size: -; J gene: TRBJ1-1; CDR3 protein: CASSPPVIGQIMNTEAFF; CDR3 DNA: TGTGCCAGCAGCCCACCCGTCATCGGACAGATAATGAACACTGAAGCTTTCTTT
V gene: TRBV28; D gene: TRBD1; clone size: once; J gene: TRBJ1-2; CDR3 protein: CASRWDSLVDGYTF; CDR3 DNA: TGTGCCAGCAGGTGGGACAGCCTGGTGGATGGCTACACCTTC
V gene: TRBV4-1; D gene: TRBD1; clone size: -; J gene: TRBJ1-2; CDR3 protein: CASSQKPGQLFYGYTF; CDR3 DNA: TGCGCCAGCAGCCAAAAACCGGGACAGTTATTCTATGGCTACACCTTC
V gene: TRBV28; D gene: TRBD1; clone size: -; J gene: TRBJ1-5; CDR3 protein: CASIPTGGYQPQHF; CDR3 DNA: TGTGCCAGCATTCCGACAGGGGGCTATCAGCCCCAGCATTTT
V gene: TRBV7-2; D gene: TRBD2; clone size: once; J gene: TRBJ2-2; CDR3 protein: CASSFSGSGSGELFF; CDR3 DNA: TGTGCCAGCAGCTTTAGCGGGAGCGGGTCCGGGGAGCTGTTTTTT
V gene: TRBV6-6; D gene: TRBD1; clone size: -; J gene: TRBJ2-7; CDR3 protein: CASRQGAHEQYF; CDR3 DNA: TGTGCCAGCAGACAGGGGGCCCACGAGCAGTACTTC
V gene: TRBV14; D gene: -; clone size: -; J gene: TRBJ1-2; CDR3 protein: CASSQDNSYGYTF; CDR3 DNA: TGTGCCAGCAGCCAAGACAACAGCTATGGCTACACCTTC
V gene: TRBV5-6; D gene: -; clone size: -; J gene: TRBJ2-1; CDR3 protein: CASSIGEYNEQFF; CDR3 DNA: TGTGCCAGCAGCATCGGGGAATACAATGAGCAGTTCTTC
V gene: TRBV7-6; D gene: -; clone size: -; J gene: TRBJ2-7; CDR3 protein: CASSFNYEQYF; CDR3 DNA: TGTGCCAGCAGCTTCAACTACGAGCAGTACTTC
V gene: TRBV5-1; D gene: -; clone size: -; J gene: TRBJ2-7; CDR3 protein: CASSLAPGSEQYF; CDR3 DNA: TGCGCCAGCAGCTTGGCTCCAGGGTCCGAGCAGTACTTC
V gene: TRBV19; D gene: -; clone size: -; J gene: TRBJ2-1; CDR3 protein: CASSIAGLIYNEQFF; CDR3 DNA: TGTGCCAGTAGTATTGCGGGCCTAATCTACAATGAGCAGTTCTTC
V gene: TRBV7-9; D gene: TRBD2; clone size: -; J gene: TRBJ2-5; CDR3 protein: CASSLKGGLAGPQETQYF; CDR3 DNA: TGTGCCAGCAGCTTAAAGGGGGGACTAGCGGGACCTCAAGAGACCCAGTACTTC
V gene: TRBV29-1; D gene: TRBD2; clone size: -; J gene: TRBJ2-7; CDR3 protein: CSVGTSGSYEQYF; CDR3 DNA: TGCAGCGTCGGGACTAGCGGATCCTACGAGCAGTACTTC
V gene: TRBV21-1; D gene: -; clone size: once; J gene: TRBJ2-5; CDR3 protein: CASSPGRGTDPVKETQYF; CDR3 DNA: TGTGCCAGCAGCCCAGGGAGGGGAACGGATCCCGTAAAGGAGACCCAGTACTTC
V gene: TRBV30; D gene: -; clone size: -; J gene: TRBJ2-1; CDR3 protein: CAWSGLGRSSYNEQFF; CDR3 DNA: TGTGCCTGGAGTGGCCTGGGGCGGAGCTCCTACAATGAGCAGTTCTTC